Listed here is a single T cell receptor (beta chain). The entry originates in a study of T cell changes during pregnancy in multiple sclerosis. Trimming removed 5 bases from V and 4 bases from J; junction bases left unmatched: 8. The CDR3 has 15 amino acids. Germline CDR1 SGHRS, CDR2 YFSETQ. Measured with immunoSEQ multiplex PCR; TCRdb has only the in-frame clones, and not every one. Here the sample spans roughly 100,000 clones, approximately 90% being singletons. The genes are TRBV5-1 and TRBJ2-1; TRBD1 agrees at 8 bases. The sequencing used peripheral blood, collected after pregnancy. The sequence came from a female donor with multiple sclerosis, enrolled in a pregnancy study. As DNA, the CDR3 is TGCGCCAGCAGAATCCCCGGGACAGGATACAATGAGCAGTTCTTC. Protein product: CASRIPGTGYNEQFF.